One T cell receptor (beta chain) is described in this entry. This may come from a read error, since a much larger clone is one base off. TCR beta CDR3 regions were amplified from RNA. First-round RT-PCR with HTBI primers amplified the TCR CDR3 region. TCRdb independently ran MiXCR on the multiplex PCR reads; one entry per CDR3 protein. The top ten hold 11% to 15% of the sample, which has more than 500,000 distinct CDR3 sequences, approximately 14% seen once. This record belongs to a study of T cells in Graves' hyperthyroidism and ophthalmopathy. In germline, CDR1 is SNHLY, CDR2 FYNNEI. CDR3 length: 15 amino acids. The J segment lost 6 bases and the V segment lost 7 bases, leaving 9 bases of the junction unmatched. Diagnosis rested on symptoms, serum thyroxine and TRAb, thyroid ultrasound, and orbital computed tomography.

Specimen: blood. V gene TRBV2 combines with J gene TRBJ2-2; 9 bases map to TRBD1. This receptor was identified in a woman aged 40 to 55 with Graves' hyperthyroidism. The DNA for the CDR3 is TGTGCCAGCATAAAGGGACAGGGTAACGCCGGGGAGCTGTTTTTT. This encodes CASIKGQGNAGELFF.